Detailed here is one T cell receptor (beta chain). Ten or more counts support this clonotype. Its antigen target is currently unknown. Base quality data are lacking; no much larger clone is found one base away. cDNA was synthesized by template-switch 5'RACE using a primer with a 10-nucleotide random unique molecular identifier that tagged each TCR transcript. Every sequencing run covered 15-18 subjects and yielded more than 200 million TCR-beta sequences. The RNeasy kit was used for extraction of total RNA. The KAPA Real-time Library Amplification kit was used to amplify TCR-beta VDJ regions with primers targeting the TCR constant region and the 5'RACE anchor. Sample indexes and Illumina adaptors were added in a first PCR, after which library yield was increased in a second PCR. After purification with Ampure beads, the TCR product of roughly 650 bp was size-selected on a 2% E-gel SizeSelection system. Library quality was checked on a Bioanalyzer, concentration was measured with Qubit, and libraries were quantified with the Kapa Library Quantification kit before pooling. An Illumina HiSeq 2500 was used to sequence the libraries paired-end at 2 x 150 bp. To increase sequence diversity, roughly 25-31% phiX was spiked into each library pool. From the authors' description of their analysis: Quality-filtered reads were processed with the UMI-based MiGEC pipeline, and over 90% of raw TCR sequences were removed by the MiGEC pipeline during error correction. IMGT germline references were used for aligning VDJ genes, and each clonotype was defined as a unique CDR3 amino acid sequence together with its V-J genes. VDJtools evaluated clonal expansion, Shannon diversity and CDR3 relatedness (CalcPairwiseDistances, ClusterSamples); CLCbio workbench built phylogenetic trees. Using coefficient-of-variation modelling across technical triplicates, the study counted a clone as expanded if it had at least 8 unique UMIs. The public reads were quality trimmed at Q25 with fastp and then assembled into clones with MiXCR by TCRdb, keeping productive beta chains. Rows merge per CDR3 protein into single entries with the most common DNA and genes. It is TCRdb's table, rather than the study itself, that gives the V and J calls and clone size. The sample table shows about 46,000 distinct CDR3 sequences, and around 2.9% are seen once. The ten biggest clones cover more than 12% of the sample.

This entry is derived from a study of neurological immune-mediated disorders (dated by TCRdb to 2018 to 2020). Regarding the complete study: Among the approximately 34 multiple sclerosis patients, approximately 30 had relapsing-remitting MS and 3 had secondary progressive MS. Peripheral blood TCR-beta repertoires from HTLV-I-associated myelopathy (HAM/TSP) patients, multiple sclerosis patients and healthy controls were compared by UMI-based sequencing. The approximately 100 TCR-beta libraries included longitudinal samples, technical triplicates and paired sorted CD4+ and CD8+ T-cell subsets alongside PBMC samples. Of the roughly 71 subjects in the cohort, around 15 were HAM/TSP patients, about 35 were multiple sclerosis patients, and 20 were healthy controls. Overall study results and their limits: TCR clonal expansion was highest in HAM/TSP patients and lowest in MS patients, with MS patients falling below even healthy controls. No association of the MS cluster with clinical or MRI features was observed, and the need for larger cohorts was stated by the authors. No identical CDR3 amino acid sequences were found to be shared among expanded clones across subjects, suggesting that TCR-beta repertoires were private in all groups. Repertoires from 18 of 34 MS patients were grouped by phylogenetic analysis into a cluster of related CDR3 sequences, suggesting a possible repertoire-level signature.

Unsorted PBMC libraries were generated from 2 million PBMCs stored in RNAlater at -80 °C until RNA extraction. The multiple sclerosis patients were enrolled in a US clinical protocol that evaluated disease progression with magnetic resonance imaging. Peripheral blood underwent Ficoll-Hypaque density gradient centrifugation to isolate PBMCs, which were then cryopreserved in liquid nitrogen. V drops 5 bases and J drops 4 bases, leaving 11 bases in between. The CDR3 contains 12 residues, cysteine and phenylalanine counted. CDR3 DNA only is kept here, 36 bases in frame from base 1. The germline V gene (reference sequence) provides CDR1 DFQATT and CDR2 SNEGSKA.

Specimen: PBMCs. This chain is built from TRBV20-1 and TRBJ1-1, and perhaps TRBD1 as D gene, on 5 matching bases. The receptor comes from a woman between 45 and 60 years old with multiple sclerosis. The DNA sequence is TGCAGTGCTCGACAGTTCTCCACTGAAGCTTTCTTT. Translated, it reads CSARQFSTEAFF.